This TCR beta chain comes out of a study of graft-versus-host responses after intestinal transplantation. About the study: The recipients all started with anti-thymocyte globulin induction and then took tacrolimus and steroids for 3 to 4 years.

The table came from immunoSEQ multiplex PCR; TCRdb's copy has only in-frame clones and leaves some out. The sample has around 110,000 clones, just over 90% seen once. Concerning this clone: As yet, its antigen is unknown.

In germline, CDR1 is MNHEY, CDR2 SMNVEV (reference sequence). The ends were cut back, 1 base at V and 4 bases at J, with 14 bases in the middle. The CDR3 runs to 16 residues. This clonotype was obtained from a human donor who received an intestinal transplant. Material: unstimulated CD4+ T cells sorted from spleen or lymph node cells, obtained before intestinal transplant. J is TRBJ2-1 and V is TRBV27; D is unresolved. CDR3 amino acids: CASSLLRVPEYNEQFF. CDR3 in DNA: TGTGCCAGCAGTTTATTACGGGTTCCGGAATACAATGAGCAGTTCTTC.